These T cell receptor beta chains were read from a single sample in a study of early T cells in non-severe SARS-CoV-2 infection. TCRdb analysed the 5' RACE reads with MiXCR anew, one entry per CDR3 protein. The table shows roughly 64,000 distinct CDR3 sequences, with over 10% occurring only once. Sequencing was done on a sample of whole blood. The receptors shown here come from an adult who was a healthcare worker with PCR-confirmed SARS-CoV-2 infection or an uninfected control (not recorded which). Each CDR3 is given with its conserved first and last residue. Each record gives: J gene, V gene, CDR3 length, clone size, D gene, CDR3 protein, CDR3 DNA. D genes are given only for firm matches. Some rows have no size entry. The others give once, few or many, or a class for an expanded clone.

J: TRBJ1-1
V: TRBV6-5
length: 13
size: -
D: -
CDR3: CASSYSDNTEAFF
DNA: TGTGCCAGCAGTTACTCGGATAACACTGAAGCTTTCTTT

J: TRBJ2-6
V: TRBV27
length: 16
size: many
D: TRBD2
CDR3: CASSLIGRGGANVLTF
DNA: TGTGCCAGCAGTTTAATAGGGAGGGGAGGGGCCAACGTCCTGACTTTC

J: TRBJ2-7
V: TRBV27
length: 13
size: few
D: -
CDR3: CASRPRQAYEQYF
DNA: TGTGCCAGCAGGCCAAGACAAGCCTACGAGCAGTACTTC

J: TRBJ2-7
V: TRBV10-3
length: 13
size: -
D: -
CDR3: CAFRREGAYEQYF
DNA: TGTGCCTTTCGACGAGAGGGTGCCTACGAGCAGTACTTC

J: TRBJ2-5
V: TRBV29-1
length: 13
size: many
D: -
CDR3: CSVVGGLDETQYF
DNA: TGCAGCGTTGTAGGGGGATTGGATGAGACCCAGTACTTC

J: TRBJ2-2
V: TRBV5-1
length: 17
size: -
D: TRBD2
CDR3: CASSSTLAARNTGELFF
DNA: TGCGCCAGCAGCTCGACCCTAGCGGCGAGGAACACCGGGGAGCTGTTTTTT

J: TRBJ2-7
V: TRBV29-1
length: 15
size: -
D: -
CDR3: CSVENAGAESYEQYF
DNA: TGCAGCGTTGAAAATGCGGGGGCTGAATCTTACGAGCAGTACTTC

J: TRBJ2-1
V: TRBV5-1
length: 17
size: many
D: TRBD2
CDR3: CASSSGLAGETYNEQFF
DNA: TGCGCCAGCAGCTCCGGACTAGCGGGGGAAACCTACAATGAGCAGTTCTTC

J: TRBJ1-5
V: TRBV19
length: 16
size: few
D: -
CDR3: CASNSPRTFSNQPQHF
DNA: TGTGCCAGTAACTCCCCCCGGACATTTAGCAATCAGCCCCAGCATTTT

J: TRBJ2-1
V: TRBV29-1
length: 11
size: many
D: -
CDR3: CSVQRYNEQFF
DNA: TGCAGCGTTCAGAGATACAATGAGCAGTTCTTC

J: TRBJ2-6
V: TRBV29-1
length: 13
size: many
D: -
CDR3: CSVRSSGANVLTF
DNA: TGCAGCGTTCGGAGCTCTGGGGCCAACGTCCTGACTTTC

J: TRBJ2-3
V: TRBV10-3
length: 18
size: -
D: TRBD1
CDR3: CAISESARMDRVKDTQYF
DNA: TGTGCCATCAGTGAGTCGGCGAGGATGGACAGGGTGAAAGATACGCAGTATTTT

J: TRBJ1-5
V: TRBV20-1
length: 14
size: many
D: -
CDR3: CSASHSYSNQPQHF
DNA: TGCAGTGCTTCACACAGTTATAGCAATCAGCCCCAGCATTTT

J: TRBJ2-3
V: TRBV10-1
length: 15
size: -
D: -
CDR3: CASSESSVGTDTQYF
DNA: TGCGCCAGCAGTGAGTCTTCAGTTGGCACAGATACGCAGTATTTT

J: TRBJ2-6
V: TRBV19
length: 15
size: few
D: -
CDR3: CASSIGVSGANVLTF
DNA: TGTGCCAGTAGTATAGGGGTCTCTGGGGCCAACGTCCTGACTTTC

J: TRBJ2-1
V: TRBV7-6
length: 14
size: few
D: TRBD2
CDR3: CASSPRLADNEQFF
DNA: TGTGCCAGCAGCCCCCGACTAGCGGACAATGAGCAGTTCTTC

J: TRBJ2-3
V: TRBV7-2
length: 16
size: few
D: -
CDR3: CASSLIAGASTDTQYF
DNA: TGTGCCAGCAGCTTAATCGCGGGCGCGAGCACAGATACGCAGTATTTT

J: TRBJ1-1
V: TRBV29-1
length: 12
size: few
D: -
CDR3: CSVAPQNTEAFF
DNA: TGCAGCGTCGCACCCCAGAACACTGAAGCTTTCTTT

J: TRBJ2-7
V: TRBV7-2
length: 13
size: -
D: -
CDR3: CASSPHQAYEQYF
DNA: TGTGCCAGCAGCCCCCACCAGGCCTACGAGCAGTACTTC

J: TRBJ2-7
V: TRBV3-1
length: 12
size: -
D: -
CDR3: CASNQTFYEQYF
DNA: TGTGCCAGCAACCAAACCTTCTACGAGCAGTACTTC

J: TRBJ2-3
V: TRBV10-1
length: 15
size: many
D: TRBD2
CDR3: CASSTTSGGADTQYF
DNA: TGCGCCAGCAGCACGACTAGCGGGGGGGCAGATACGCAGTATTTT

J: TRBJ1-5
V: TRBV7-9
length: 12
size: few
D: -
CDR3: CASSLEHQPQHF
DNA: TGTGCCAGCAGCTTAGAACATCAGCCCCAGCATTTT

J: TRBJ2-1
V: TRBV5-1
length: 15
size: -
D: TRBD1
CDR3: CASRPGQGGGNEQFF
DNA: TGCGCCAGCAGACCAGGACAGGGGGGAGGCAATGAGCAGTTCTTC

J: TRBJ2-2
V: TRBV20-1
length: 17
size: few
D: TRBD2
CDR3: CSARDGRLAGRDGELFF
DNA: TGCAGTGCTAGAGATGGTCGACTAGCGGGGCGGGACGGGGAGCTGTTTTTT

J: TRBJ1-6
V: TRBV27
length: 15
size: few
D: -
CDR3: CASSLDFYDNSPLHF
DNA: TGTGCCAGCAGTTTAGACTTCTATGATAATTCACCCCTCCACTTT

J: TRBJ2-1
V: TRBV29-1
length: 14
size: -
D: TRBD2
CDR3: CSATGTSVYNEQFF
DNA: TGCAGCGCTACGGGGACTAGCGTCTACAATGAGCAGTTCTTC

J: TRBJ1-5
V: TRBV30
length: 13
size: many
D: -
CDR3: CAWSDKGSQPQHF
DNA: TGTGCCTGGAGTGATAAAGGGAGTCAGCCCCAGCATTTT

J: TRBJ2-4
V: TRBV6-5
length: 12
size: few
D: -
CDR3: CASSIRGGIQYF
DNA: TGTGCCAGCAGTATTCGGGGAGGCATTCAGTACTTC

J: TRBJ2-1
V: TRBV4-1
length: 18
size: -
D: -
CDR3: CASSHHTRQGGSYNEQFF
DNA: TGCGCCAGCAGCCACCACACCCGACAGGGAGGTTCCTACAATGAGCAGTTCTTC